The clone carrying this TCR beta chain was recorded a few times. Its specificity is not known. The CDR3 runs 13 residues. Germline V gene lookup returns CDR1 DFQATT and CDR2 SNEGSKA (reference sequence). The V and J ends lost 4 bases and 0 bases respectively, with 10 bases between them. This entry comes from a study of T-cell reconstitution after alpha-beta-depleted transplantation in children. Findings and limits, study-wide: After one year, T-cell counts and TCRbeta diversity mostly came from new T cells. Some patients owed their high day-60 TCRbeta diversity to surviving recipient T cells and thymic progenitors. It was reported that alpha-beta T cells came from several hundred expanded graft clones (about two months after transplant).

Unique molecular identifiers were used to barcode this TCRbeta library. TCRdb re-analysed the PCR reads in MiXCR, keeping a single row per CDR3 protein. The table lists approximately 400,000 distinct CDR3 sequences, about 16% of them singletons, with approximately 29% in the top ten. The starting material was PBMCs, mostly from graft donor cells, obtained 360 days after TCRalphabeta/CD19-depleted stem cell transplant. The receptor comes from a boy younger than two who had a stem cell transplant for Wiskott-Aldrich syndrome, so the T cells may come from the graft donor. The chain employs TRBV20-1 and TRBJ2-7, with D possibly matching TRBD1 (5 bases). The CDR3 nucleotides read TGCAGTGCTAATCAGGGAATCTCCTACGAGCAGTACTTC. Amino acids: CSANQGISYEQYF.